Listed below are T cell receptor beta chains from one sample, sequenced in a study of blood T cell repertoires in COVID-19. Clones were sequenced by immunoSEQ multiplex PCR, and TCRdb holds only the in-frame ones, with some missing. The sample carries about 160,000 clones, approximately 90% recorded once. Sequencing was done on a sample of peripheral blood. These receptors all stem from a man between 18 and 29 years old with acute or convalescent COVID-19. Both conserved end residues are part of each CDR3. D genes are given only for firm matches. A clone size is listed for some rows: how often the clone was seen (once, few, many), or a class if it is expanded.

j_call d_call v_call clone_size cdr3_nt cdr3_aa
TRBJ1-6 . TRBV4-1 . TGCGCCAGCAGCCATGTAGAGGTGATAACCCTCCACTTT CASSHVEVITLHF
TRBJ1-2 . TRBV18 . TGTGCCAGCTCAGCAGGGTCCAACGTTTATGGCTACACCTTC CASSAGSNVYGYTF
TRBJ2-5 . TRBV19 . TGTGCCAGTAGTATGCCCCAGAATCAAGAGACCCAGTACTTC CASSMPQNQETQYF
TRBJ1-5 . TRBV27 . TGTGCCAGCAGTTTATCGTCTTTTCAGCCCCAGCATTTT CASSLSSFQPQHF
TRBJ1-2 . TRBV18 few TGTGCCAGCTCACCAGGACTAGCCGGCTATGGCTACACCTTC CASSPGLAGYGYTF
TRBJ2-2 TRBD2 TRBV9 . TGTGCCAGCAGCGTCGGGGCTAGCGGGGGGGAAATAACCGGGGAGCTGTTTTTT CASSVGASGGEITGELFF
TRBJ1-2 . TRBV5-1 . TGCGCCAGCAGCCTACGTAGGGACACCGGCTATGGCTACACCTTC CASSLRRDTGYGYTF
TRBJ1-2 . TRBV30 . TGTGCCTGGAGGGTAGGAGGGCGAGGGGATCCTAACTATGGCTACACCTTC CAWRVGGRGDPNYGYTF
TRBJ1-2 . TRBV10-3 once TGTGCCATCAGTGAGTCGGGAGGGGGAGCTAACTATGGCTACACCTTC CAISESGGGANYGYTF
TRBJ1-5 . TRBV6-1 few TGTGCCAGCAGTGAAGTGTCGGGGAGCAATCAGCCCCAGCATTTT CASSEVSGSNQPQHF
TRBJ1-2 TRBD1 TRBV25-1 . TGTGCCAGCAGTGTGAGTAGGCCCGGGACAGGGGACTATGGCTACACCTTC CASSVSRPGTGDYGYTF
TRBJ2-1 . TRBV3-1/TRBV3-2 . TGTGCCAGCAGCCAACGTCGACTAAACAATGAGCAGTTCTTC CASSQRRLNNEQFF
TRBJ2-1 . TRBV24-1 . TGTGCCACCAGTGATTATCTGGGCGCCTACAATGAGCAGTTCTTC CATSDYLGAYNEQFF
TRBJ2-7 TRBD1 TRBV18 . TGTGCCAGCTCACTGACAGGGGGTCGCTACGAGCAGTACTTC CASSLTGGRYEQYF
TRBJ2-3 . TRBV14 . TGTGCCAGCAGCCGACTGGGTGCTAGCACAGATACGCAGTATTTT CASSRLGASTDTQYF
TRBJ1-2 . TRBV6-5 . TGTGCCAGCAAGGAGACAGGTCAGAACTATGGCTACACCTTC CASKETGQNYGYTF
TRBJ1-6 . TRBV1 . TGCACCAGCAGCCGCGGGGGGGATTCACCCCTCCACTTT CTSSRGGDSPLHF
TRBJ2-5 TRBD2 TRBV6-5 . TGTGCCAGCAGTCGGACTAGCGGCCAAAAAGAGACCCAGTACTTC CASSRTSGQKETQYF
TRBJ1-2 . TRBV30 . TGTGCCTGGAGTGTAGCGGCAGAGTATGGCTACACCTTC CAWSVAAEYGYTF
TRBJ2-7 . TRBV15 . TGTGCCACCAGCCGCTACGAGCAGTACTTC CATSRYEQYF
TRBJ2-5 TRBD1 TRBV7-9 . TGTGCCAGCAGCTTCGGACAGGGTGGAGAGACCCAGTACTTC CASSFGQGGETQYF
TRBJ2-1 TRBD2 TRBV30 . TGTGCCTGGAGTGGGCTAGCGGGAGAGGTTGGGTCCTACAATGAGCAGTTCTTC CAWSGLAGEVGSYNEQFF
TRBJ2-7 . TRBV4-1 . TGCGCCAGCAGCCAAGAGTCAGGGGAAATCTACGAGCAGTACTTC CASSQESGEIYEQYF
TRBJ1-4 TRBD1 TRBV19 . TGTGCCACTTCGGACAGGGGGCGGGAAAAACTGTTTTTT CATSDRGREKLFF
TRBJ1-2 TRBD1 TRBV19 . TGTGCCAGTAGCTCGACAGGGGTCCCCTATGGCTACACCTTC CASSSTGVPYGYTF
TRBJ1-4 . TRBV3-1/TRBV3-2 . TGTGCCAGCAGCCAAGTCCTCGGGGGGGGTGAAAAACTGTTTTTT CASSQVLGGGEKLFF
TRBJ1-4 . TRBV7-7 . TGTGCCAGCAGCGACGCGCGTAAGGGGTGGATTGAAAAACTGTTTTTT CASSDARKGWIEKLFF
TRBJ2-1 . TRBV5-4 . TGTGCCAGCAGCTGGTTAGGGGCGTCCTACAATGAGCAGTTCTTC CASSWLGASYNEQFF
TRBJ2-2 . TRBV10-2 few TGCGCCAGCAGTGAGTTTGGCCCGACAGACACCGGGGAGCTGTTTTTT CASSEFGPTDTGELFF
TRBJ2-1 . TRBV5-4 . TGTGCCAGCACCCTCCTTTCAGCGGGTAGCAATGAGCAGTTCTTC CASTLLSAGSNEQFF
TRBJ2-2 TRBD2 TRBV29-1 . TGCAGCGTTTGCGGGGGAAACACCGGGGAGCTGTTTTTT CSVCGGNTGELFF
TRBJ2-3 . TRBV6-2/TRBV6-3 . TGTGCCAGCAGTTCACGGCAGGGGCCTAGCACAGATACGCAGTATTTT CASSSRQGPSTDTQYF
TRBJ1-1 . TRBV27 . TGTGCCAGCAGTTCCGCGTACAGAGTTGAAGCTTTCTTT CASSSAYRVEAFF
TRBJ2-1 . TRBV9 . TGTGCCAGCAGCCCATACCTGACTGGAGCCTACAATGAGCAGTTCTTC CASSPYLTGAYNEQFF
TRBJ2-3 TRBD2 TRBV11-3 . TGTGCCAGCAGCTCACCGGGGACTAGCGGGAGGGCCGCAGATACGCAGTATTTT CASSSPGTSGRAADTQYF
TRBJ1-3 . TRBV6-5 . TGTGCCAGCAGCTACGCGGGGGGGCAGCCTGGAAACACCATATATTTT CASSYAGGQPGNTIYF
TRBJ2-1 TRBD2 TRBV11-3 . TGTGCCAGCAGTCCACCCGGGACTAGCGGGGGGCCCTTCAATGAGCAGTTCTTC CASSPPGTSGGPFNEQFF
TRBJ1-2 . TRBV9 . TGTGCCAGCAGCCTAGAGGGAGGGTTCGTCGGCTACACCTTC CASSLEGGFVGYTF
TRBJ1-1 . TRBV2 . TGTGCCAGCCACGGCCAGGACACTGAAGCTTTCTTT CASHGQDTEAFF
TRBJ2-7 . TRBV29-1 once TGCAGCGTTGATTTACGGGGACACCGATACGAGCAGTACTTC CSVDLRGHRYEQYF
TRBJ1-2 . TRBV30 once TGTGCCTGGAGGTGGGCGGGAAGGGCCTATGGCTACACCTTC CAWRWAGRAYGYTF
TRBJ2-5 . TRBV5-5 few TGTGCCAGCAGCCCTGCCTGGGCCCAAGAGACCCAGTACTTC CASSPAWAQETQYF
TRBJ2-3 . TRBV5-1 . TGCGCCAGCAGCCTTGCAAGCTTCACAGATACGCAGTATTTT CASSLASFTDTQYF
TRBJ2-7 TRBD1 TRBV9 . TGTGCCAGCAGCATCGACGTAGTTCAGGGGGTAAAGTACGAGCAGTACTTC CASSIDVVQGVKYEQYF
TRBJ1-1 . TRBV5-8 . TGTGCCAGCAGCCAGGGGAGGGTTGCGGGCACTGAAGCTTTCTTT CASSQGRVAGTEAFF
TRBJ1-4 . TRBV25-1 . TGTGCCAGCAGTGAATATGAGGGGGTGGGGGAAAAACTGTTTTTT CASSEYEGVGEKLFF
TRBJ1-1 . TRBV2 . TGTGCCAGCAGGCCACAGGACACTGAAGCTTTCTTT CASRPQDTEAFF
TRBJ1-2 TRBD1 TRBV5-1 . TGCGCCAGCAGCTCAGGGGGCAATGACTATGGCTACACCTTC CASSSGGNDYGYTF
TRBJ1-2 TRBD1 TRBV6-1 . TGTGCCAGCAGTGAAGAGGCAGGGGGCGCCGGCTACACCTTC CASSEEAGGAGYTF
TRBJ2-7 . TRBV6-5 . TGTGCCAGCCGAGCTGCTAGCTCCTACGAGCAGTACTTC CASRAASSYEQYF
TRBJ2-7 . TRBV3-1/TRBV3-2 . TGTGCCAGCAGCCAAGAAATGAACAGAATCTACGAGCAGTACTTC CASSQEMNRIYEQYF
TRBJ1-5 . TRBV30 . TGTGCCTGGAGTGTGAAGCTCGATCAGCCCCAGCATTTT CAWSVKLDQPQHF
TRBJ2-2 . TRBV9 . TGTGCCAGCAGCGCCGGGACAAACACCGGGGAGCTGTTTTTT CASSAGTNTGELFF
TRBJ2-5 TRBD2 TRBV18 . TGTGCCAGCTCGAGGGCTAGCGGGGACCAAGAGACCCAGTACTTC CASSRASGDQETQYF
TRBJ1-1 . TRBV6-5 . TGTGCCAGCAAAGAAGAGGGCCGCGGGAACACTGAAGCTTTCTTT CASKEEGRGNTEAFF
TRBJ1-4 . TRBV29-1 . TGCAGCGTGGGCTTTGGCGGGGGACTGTTTTTT CSVGFGGGLFF